The source of this T cell receptor (beta chain) is a study of CXCR3-negative and CXCR3-positive naive CD8 T cells. Overall study results and limits: The TRB CDR3s that CXCR3-positive naive cells carried were more hydrophobic than those of CXCR3-negative naive cells.

To note about this clonotype: What it binds is unknown.

UMI labels and 5' RACE were used to prepare the TRB cDNA libraries. TCRdb reanalyzed the 5' RACE reads and collapses them to one entry per CDR3 protein, without DNA. The sample totals just over 60,000 distinct CDR3 sequences. Per the germline V gene, CDR1 is SGHNT and CDR2 is YENEEA. This CDR3 is 17 amino acids long. Sequencing was carried out using naive CXCR3- CD8+ T cells from blood. As for subset: CD45RO-CCR7+CD27+CD95- naive CD8+ T cells lacking CXCR3 (TNR3-). This sequence joins TRBV11-3 and TRBJ2-1; as DNA is missing, the TRBD2 call by TCRdb cannot be tested. The sequence was obtained from a human donor in good health. Some clones in this sample may be carry-over from other donors' samples. CDR3 sequence reads: CASSTSGTSGDADEQFF.